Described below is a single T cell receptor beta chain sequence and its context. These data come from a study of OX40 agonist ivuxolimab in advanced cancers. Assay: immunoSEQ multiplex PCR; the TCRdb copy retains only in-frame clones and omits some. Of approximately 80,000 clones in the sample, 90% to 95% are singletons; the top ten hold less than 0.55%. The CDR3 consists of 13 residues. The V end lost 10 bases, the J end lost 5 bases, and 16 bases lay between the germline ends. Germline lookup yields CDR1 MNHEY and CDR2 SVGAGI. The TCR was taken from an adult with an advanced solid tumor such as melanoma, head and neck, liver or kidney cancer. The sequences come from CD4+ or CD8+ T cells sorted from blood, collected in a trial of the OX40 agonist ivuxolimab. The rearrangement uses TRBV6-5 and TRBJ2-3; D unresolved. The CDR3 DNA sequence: TGTGCCACCGCCTGGTTGTTAGGAGATACGCAGTATTTT. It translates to CATAWLLGDTQYF.